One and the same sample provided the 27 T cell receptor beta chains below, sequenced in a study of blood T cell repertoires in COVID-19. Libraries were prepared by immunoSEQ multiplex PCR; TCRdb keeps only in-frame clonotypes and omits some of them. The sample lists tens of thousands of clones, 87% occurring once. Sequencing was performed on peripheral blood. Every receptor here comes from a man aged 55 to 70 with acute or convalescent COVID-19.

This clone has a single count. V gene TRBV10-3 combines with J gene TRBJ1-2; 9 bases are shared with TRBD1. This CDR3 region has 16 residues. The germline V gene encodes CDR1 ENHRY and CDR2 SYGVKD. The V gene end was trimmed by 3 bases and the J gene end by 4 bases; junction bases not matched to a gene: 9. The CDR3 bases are TGTGCCATCAGTGACCTGGGACAGGGCCTTACCTATGGCTACACCTTC. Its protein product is CAISDLGQGLTYGYTF.

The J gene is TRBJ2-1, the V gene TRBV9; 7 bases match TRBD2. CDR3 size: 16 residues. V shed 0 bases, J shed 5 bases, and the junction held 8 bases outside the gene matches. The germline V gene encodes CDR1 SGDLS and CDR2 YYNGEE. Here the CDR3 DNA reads TGTGCCAGCAGCGTAGGGTCTGGCGGGGGACACAATGAGCAGTTCTTC. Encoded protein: CASSVGSGGGHNEQFF.

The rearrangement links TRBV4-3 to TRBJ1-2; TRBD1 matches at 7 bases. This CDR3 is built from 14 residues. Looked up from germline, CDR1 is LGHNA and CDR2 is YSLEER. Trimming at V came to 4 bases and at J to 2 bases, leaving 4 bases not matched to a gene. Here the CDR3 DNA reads TGCGCCAGCAGCCGACCGGGACAGAACTATGGCTACACCTTC. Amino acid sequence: CASSRPGQNYGYTF.

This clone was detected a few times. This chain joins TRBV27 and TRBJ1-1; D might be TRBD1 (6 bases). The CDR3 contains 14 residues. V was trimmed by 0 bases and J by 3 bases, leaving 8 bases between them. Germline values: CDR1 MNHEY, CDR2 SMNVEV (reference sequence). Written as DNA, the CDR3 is TGTGCCAGCAGTTTATCAACAGGGCACACTGAAGCTTTCTTT. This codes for CASSLSTGHTEAFF.

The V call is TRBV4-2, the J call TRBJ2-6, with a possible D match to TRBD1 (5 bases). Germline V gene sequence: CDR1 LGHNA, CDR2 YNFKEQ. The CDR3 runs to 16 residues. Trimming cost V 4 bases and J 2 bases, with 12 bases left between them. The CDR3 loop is CASSPRRGTGANVLTF. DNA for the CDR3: TGTGCCAGCAGCCCCCGAAGGGGAACTGGGGCCAACGTCCTGACTTTC.

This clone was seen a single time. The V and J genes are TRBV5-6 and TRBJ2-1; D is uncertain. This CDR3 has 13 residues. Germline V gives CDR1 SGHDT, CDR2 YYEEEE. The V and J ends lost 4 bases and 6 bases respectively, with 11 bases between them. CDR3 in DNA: TGTGCCAGCAGCACCGACATACTCAATGAGCAGTTCTTC. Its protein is CASSTDILNEQFF.

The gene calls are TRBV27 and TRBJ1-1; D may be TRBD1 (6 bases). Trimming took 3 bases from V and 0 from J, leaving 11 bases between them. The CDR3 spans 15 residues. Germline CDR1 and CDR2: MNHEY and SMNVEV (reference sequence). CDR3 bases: TGTGCCAGCAGTTTTCAGGGGCCTCTGAACACTGAAGCTTTCTTT. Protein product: CASSFQGPLNTEAFF.

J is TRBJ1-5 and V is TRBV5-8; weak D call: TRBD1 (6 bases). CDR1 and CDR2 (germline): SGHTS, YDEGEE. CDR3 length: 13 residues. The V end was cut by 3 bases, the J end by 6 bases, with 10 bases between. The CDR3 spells CASSWGRGQPQHF. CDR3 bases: TGTGCCAGCAGCTGGGGCAGGGGTCAGCCCCAGCATTTT.

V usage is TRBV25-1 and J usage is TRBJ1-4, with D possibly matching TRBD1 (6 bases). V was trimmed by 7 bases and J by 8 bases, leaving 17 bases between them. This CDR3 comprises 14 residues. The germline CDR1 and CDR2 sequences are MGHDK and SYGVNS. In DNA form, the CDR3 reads TGTGCCAGCACCCCAACAGGGATAGGGGAAAAACTGTTTTTT. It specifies CASTPTGIGEKLFF.

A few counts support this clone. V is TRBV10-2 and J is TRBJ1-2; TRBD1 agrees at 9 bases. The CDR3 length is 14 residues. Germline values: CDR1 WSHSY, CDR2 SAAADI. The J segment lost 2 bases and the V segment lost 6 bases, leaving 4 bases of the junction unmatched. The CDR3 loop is CASREGTGNYGYTF. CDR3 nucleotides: TGCGCCAGCAGAGAAGGGACAGGGAACTATGGCTACACCTTC.

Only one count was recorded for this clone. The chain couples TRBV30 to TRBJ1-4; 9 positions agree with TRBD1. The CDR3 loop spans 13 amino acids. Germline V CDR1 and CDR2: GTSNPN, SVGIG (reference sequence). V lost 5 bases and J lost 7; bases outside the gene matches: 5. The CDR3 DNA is TGTGCCTGGGGGACAGGGTTCGGTGAAAAACTGTTTTTT. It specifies CAWGTGFGEKLFF.

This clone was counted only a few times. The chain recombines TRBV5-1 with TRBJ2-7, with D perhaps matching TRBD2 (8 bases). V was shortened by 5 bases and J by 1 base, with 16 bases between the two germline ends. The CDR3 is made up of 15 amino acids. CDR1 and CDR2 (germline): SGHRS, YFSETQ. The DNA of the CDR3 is TGCGCCAGCAGAGAGGGGGCTAGCGGGTCCTACGAGCAGTACTTC. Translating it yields CASREGASGSYEQYF.

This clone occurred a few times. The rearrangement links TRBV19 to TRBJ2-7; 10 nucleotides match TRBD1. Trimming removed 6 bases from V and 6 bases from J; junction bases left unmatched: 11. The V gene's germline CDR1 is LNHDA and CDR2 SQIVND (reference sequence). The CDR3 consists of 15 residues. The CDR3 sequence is CASRFTTGQGTEQYF. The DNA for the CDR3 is TGTGCCAGTAGGTTCACCACGGGACAGGGGACCGAGCAGTACTTC.

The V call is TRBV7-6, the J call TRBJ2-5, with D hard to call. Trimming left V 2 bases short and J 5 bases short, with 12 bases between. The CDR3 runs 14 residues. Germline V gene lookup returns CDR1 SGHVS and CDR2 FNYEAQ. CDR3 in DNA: TGTGCCAGCAGCTTAAGACTTGGGTCGGAGACCCAGTACTTC. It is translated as CASSLRLGSETQYF.

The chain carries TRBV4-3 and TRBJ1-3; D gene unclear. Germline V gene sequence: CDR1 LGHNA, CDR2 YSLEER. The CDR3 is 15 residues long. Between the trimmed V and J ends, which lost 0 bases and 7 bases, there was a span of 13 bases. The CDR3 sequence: CASSQDVERWNTIYF. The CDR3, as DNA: TGCGCCAGCAGCCAAGATGTGGAGCGCTGGAACACCATATATTTT.

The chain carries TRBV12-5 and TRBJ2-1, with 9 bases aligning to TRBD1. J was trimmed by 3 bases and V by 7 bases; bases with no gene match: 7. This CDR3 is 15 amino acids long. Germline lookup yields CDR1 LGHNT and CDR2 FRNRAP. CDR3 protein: CASAEGQGDYNEQFF. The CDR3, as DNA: TGTGCTAGTGCCGAGGGACAGGGAGACTACAATGAGCAGTTCTTC.

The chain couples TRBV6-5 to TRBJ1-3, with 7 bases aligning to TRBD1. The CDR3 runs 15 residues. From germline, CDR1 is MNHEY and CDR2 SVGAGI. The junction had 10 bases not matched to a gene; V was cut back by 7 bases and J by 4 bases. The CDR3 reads CASKIRGPSGNTIYF. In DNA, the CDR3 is TGTGCCAGCAAAATTAGGGGGCCGTCGGGAAACACCATATATTTT.

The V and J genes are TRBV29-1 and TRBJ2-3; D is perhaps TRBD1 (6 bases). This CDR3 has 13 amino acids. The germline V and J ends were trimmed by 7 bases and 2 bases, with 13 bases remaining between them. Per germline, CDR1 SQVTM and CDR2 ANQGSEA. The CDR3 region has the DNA TGCAGCGCTAGGGGGTATAACACAGATACGCAGTATTTT. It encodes CSARGYNTDTQYF.

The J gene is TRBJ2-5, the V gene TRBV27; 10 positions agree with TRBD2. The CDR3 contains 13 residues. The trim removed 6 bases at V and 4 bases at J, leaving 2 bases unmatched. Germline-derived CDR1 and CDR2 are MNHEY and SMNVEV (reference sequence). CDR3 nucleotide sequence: TGTGCCAGCAGGCTAGCGGGGGTAGAGACCCAGTACTTC. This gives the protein CASRLAGVETQYF.

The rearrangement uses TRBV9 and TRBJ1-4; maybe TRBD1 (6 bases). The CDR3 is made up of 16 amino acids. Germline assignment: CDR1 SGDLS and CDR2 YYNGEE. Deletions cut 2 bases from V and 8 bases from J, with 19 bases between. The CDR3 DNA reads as TGTGCCAGCAGCGTCCATCGAGCAGGGGTGGGAGAAAAACTGTTTTTT. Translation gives CASSVHRAGVGEKLFF.

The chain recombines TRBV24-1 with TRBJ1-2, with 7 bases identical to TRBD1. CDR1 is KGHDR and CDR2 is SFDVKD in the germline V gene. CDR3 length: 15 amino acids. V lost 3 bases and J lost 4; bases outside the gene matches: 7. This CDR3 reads CATSDDQTGSYGYTF. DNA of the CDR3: TGTGCCACCAGTGATGACCAGACAGGGAGCTATGGCTACACCTTC.

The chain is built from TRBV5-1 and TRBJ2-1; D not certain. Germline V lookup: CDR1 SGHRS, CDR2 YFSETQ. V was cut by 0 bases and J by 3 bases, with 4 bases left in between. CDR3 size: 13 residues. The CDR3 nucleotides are TGCGCCAGCAGCTTGGACAACTACAATGAGCAGTTCTTC. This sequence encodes CASSLDNYNEQFF.

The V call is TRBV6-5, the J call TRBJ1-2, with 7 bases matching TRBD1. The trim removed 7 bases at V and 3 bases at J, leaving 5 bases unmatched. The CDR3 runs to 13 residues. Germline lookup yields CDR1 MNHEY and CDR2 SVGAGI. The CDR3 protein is CASNPGTDYGYTF. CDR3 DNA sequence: TGTGCCAGCAATCCCGGGACAGACTATGGCTACACCTTC.

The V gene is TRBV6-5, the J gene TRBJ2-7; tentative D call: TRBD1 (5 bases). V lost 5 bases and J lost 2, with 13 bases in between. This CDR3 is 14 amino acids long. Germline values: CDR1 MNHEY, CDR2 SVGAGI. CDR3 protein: CASSRTDMAYEQYF. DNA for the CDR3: TGTGCCAGCAGTAGGACGGACATGGCCTACGAGCAGTACTTC.

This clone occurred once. The DNA of the CDR3 is TGTGCCAGCAGCCCCCGAGGGGGGGGGACGTATTTT. Translating gives CASSPRGGGTYF. The chain combines TRBV3-1 (or the pseudogene TRBV3-2) with TRBJ2-3; a weak D match, TRBD2 (7 bases). Per the germline V gene, CDR1 is LGHDT and CDR2 is YNNKEL (reference sequence). CDR3 length: 12 amino acids. V was clipped by 4 bases and J by 14 bases, with 16 bases between them.

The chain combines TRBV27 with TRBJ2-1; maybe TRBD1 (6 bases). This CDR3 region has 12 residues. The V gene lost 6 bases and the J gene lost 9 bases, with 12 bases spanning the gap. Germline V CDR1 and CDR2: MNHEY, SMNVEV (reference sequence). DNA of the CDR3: TGTGCCAGCAGGCAGAGCAGGGGTGAGCAGTTCTTC. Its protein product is CASRQSRGEQFF.

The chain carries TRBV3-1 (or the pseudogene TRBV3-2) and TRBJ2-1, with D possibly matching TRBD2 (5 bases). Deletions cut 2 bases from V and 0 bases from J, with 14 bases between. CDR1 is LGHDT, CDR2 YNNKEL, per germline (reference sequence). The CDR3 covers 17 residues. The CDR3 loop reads CASSQLMRLPSYNEQFF. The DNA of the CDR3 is TGTGCCAGCAGCCAATTGATGAGACTACCCTCCTACAATGAGCAGTTCTTC.